The entry below describes one T cell receptor beta chain. This specimen belongs to a study of blood T cell repertoires in COVID-19. Whole-study context: Sources were T cells, B-cell-depleted T cells, or PBMCs; the material itself was cDNA or gDNA.

Repertoires were generated with immunoSEQ multiplex PCR, while TCRdb's copy carries only in-frame clones and drops some. This table holds roughly 180,000 clones, over 75% found once. Specimen: peripheral blood. The source of this sequence is a man between 60 and 75 years old who had recovered from COVID-19.

In DNA, the CDR3 is TGTGCCAGCAGCTTGGGGTCAGGGGCCACTGAAGCTTTCTTT. Its protein is CASSLGSGATEAFF. This sequence joins TRBV5-4 and TRBJ1-1; TRBD1 might be the D (6 bases). Trimming pared 0 bases from V and 4 bases from J, leaving 10 bases between. The length of the CDR3 is 14 residues. From germline, CDR1 is SGHNT and CDR2 YYREEE (reference sequence). Using reference TRBV5-4 and TRBJ1-1 for the parts outside the CDR3, the full variable domain is ETGVTQSPTHLIKTRGQQVTLRCSSQSGHNTVSWYQQALGQGPQFIFQYYREEENGRGNFPPRFSGLQFPNYSSELNVNALELDDSALYLCASSLGSGATEAFFGQGTRLTVV.